The source of this TCR beta chain is a study of T cell responses to AZD1222 COVID-19 vaccine. Overall study findings and caveats: Spike-specific TCR breadth and depth were elevated following two AZD1222 doses.

The protocol was immunoSEQ multiplex PCR, while the TCRdb copy is restricted to in-frame clones and leaves out a portion. The sample records 25,000 to 35,000 clones, roughly nine tenths being singletons. The CDR3 length is 15 residues. Germline trimming cut 3 bases from V and 1 base from J; bases unmatched to any gene: 4. CDR1 SGHRS and CDR2 YFSETQ come from the germline V gene. In regard to this clone: What it recognizes is unknown.

The V call is TRBV5-1, the J call TRBJ2-5; 9 nucleotides agree with TRBD1. Sequenced material: peripheral blood, taken on day 0 of AZD1222 vaccination. The sequence was collected from an adult in good health. In DNA, the CDR3 is TGCGCCAGCAGCTCCGGGACAGGGATCCAAGAGACCCAGTACTTC. It encodes CASSSGTGIQETQYF.